This T cell receptor beta chain was retrieved from a study of CXCR3-negative and CXCR3-positive naive CD8 T cells. Study conclusions and caveats: CXCR3-positive naive cells carried more hydrophobic TRB CDR3s than CXCR3-negative naive cells did. In cryopreserved cells, CXCR3 expression partially decreased, and fresh PBMCs were used in most assays. Diversity was high in both naive subsets and much lower in memory cells.

UMI-labeled 5' RACE TRB cDNA libraries were prepared from the cells. TCRdb reanalyzed the 5' RACE reads, giving one entry per CDR3 protein sequence and no DNA. The sample has under 60,000 distinct CDR3 sequences. Notes on this clonotype: Its antigen is unknown.

The V gene's germline CDR1 is DFQATT and CDR2 SNEGSKA (reference sequence). The CDR3 is made up of 12 amino acids. What was sequenced was naive CXCR3+ CD8+ T cells from blood. Documented subset: CD45RO-CCR7+CD27+CD95- naive CD8+ T cells expressing CXCR3 (TNR3+). The sequence derives from a human donor in good health. Some clones in this sample may be carry-over from other donors' samples. The chain is built from TRBV20-1 and TRBJ1-1. The CDR3 protein is CSASGLNTEAFF.